This T cell receptor (beta chain) emerged from a study of blood T cell repertoires in COVID-19. Germline values: CDR1 LNHNV, CDR2 YYDKDF (reference sequence). Unmatched junction bases numbered 3, after V lost 3 bases and J lost 6 bases. CDR3 length: 14 amino acids. Data came from immunoSEQ multiplex PCR; TCRdb stores just in-frame clones and leaves some out. The sample lists over 200,000 clones, roughly nine tenths seen once, with 1.9% in the top ten. The clonotype originates from a man aged 35 to 55 with active or convalescent COVID-19. The V gene is TRBV15, the J gene TRBJ2-7; 12 bases agree with TRBD1. The sequenced material came from peripheral blood. CDR3 bases: TGTGCCACCAGCAGGGGACAGGGGGCTCTCGAGCAGTACTTC. It translates to CATSRGQGALEQYF.